The 16 T cell receptor beta chains given below trace back to one sample, sequenced in a study of CD8 T cells in Susac syndrome. When the RNA was reverse transcribed, random hexamers were used with an input of roughly 0.45 to 1 ug. TCRdb called the immunoSEQ multiplex PCR reads again in MiXCR, with one record for every CDR3 protein. The sample consists of roughly 200,000 distinct CDR3 sequences, approximately 94% of them appearing once. The sample comprised CD4+ T cells from PBMCs. The receptors were sampled from a human donor with Susac syndrome.

This sequence joins TRBV20-1 and TRBJ2-7; TRBD1 matches at 7 bases. Germline values: CDR1 DFQATT, CDR2 SNEGSKA (reference sequence). This CDR3 is 14 amino acids long. J gave up 1 base and V 0 bases, and 3 bases lay outside the gene matches. The CDR3 sequence is CSARDWGQSYEQYF. The CDR3 DNA reads as TGCAGTGCTAGAGACTGGGGACAGTCCTACGAGCAGTACTTC.

The chain is built from TRBV7-2 and TRBJ1-6, with D maybe TRBD1 (5 bases). The germline V and J ends were trimmed by 1 base and 6 bases, with 7 bases remaining between them. Per the germline V gene, CDR1 is SGHTA and CDR2 is FQGNSA. CDR3 length: 14 residues. The CDR3 loop reads CASSLEGRNSPLHF. CDR3 DNA sequence: TGTGCCAGCAGCTTAGAGGGGCGTAATTCACCCCTCCACTTT.

V gene TRBV20-1 combines with J gene TRBJ2-3; 12 nucleotides agree with TRBD2. CDR3 length: 15 amino acids. From germline, CDR1 is DFQATT and CDR2 SNEGSKA (reference sequence). The trim removed 6 bases at V and 4 bases at J, leaving 8 bases unmatched. CDR3 DNA: TGCAGTGCCTCTAGACTAGCGGGGGTACCAGATACGCAGTATTTT. Amino acid sequence: CSASRLAGVPDTQYF.

This clonotype has a single count. This chain links TRBV15 with TRBJ1-2; TRBD1 matches at 8 bases. CDR1 LNHNV and CDR2 YYDKDF come from the germline V gene (reference sequence). J lost 0 bases, V lost 3 bases, and 6 bases had no gene match. The CDR3 runs 16 residues. The CDR3 protein is CATSRPGQEANYGYTF. The CDR3 DNA is TGTGCCACCAGCAGGCCGGGACAGGAAGCTAACTATGGCTACACCTTC.

The chain has TRBV29-1 and TRBJ1-1; no clear D gene. Germline loops: CDR1 SQVTM, CDR2 ANQGSEA. V lost 3 bases and J 1 base, leaving 3 bases between the germline ends. This CDR3 is built from 11 residues. CDR3 loop: CSVDGNTEAFF. CDR3 in DNA: TGCAGCGTTGACGGGAACACTGAAGCTTTCTTT. Together with reference TRBV29-1 and TRBJ1-1, the CDR3 gives the full variable domain: SAVISQKPSRDICQRGTSLTIQCQVDSQVTMMFWYRQQPGQSLTLIATANQGSEATYESGFVIDKFPISRPNLTFSTLTVSNMSPEDSSIYLCSVDGNTEAFFGQGTRLTVV.

The chain is built from TRBV12-3 or TRBV12-4 and TRBJ1-4; the match to TRBD1 covers 9 bases. V dropped 4 bases and J dropped 5; count of bases not matched to a gene: 2. The CDR3 extends over 14 amino acids. This CDR3 is CASSSGTGNEKLFF. The CDR3 nucleotides read TGTGCCAGCAGTTCCGGGACAGGGAATGAAAAACTGTTTTTT.

The rearrangement uses TRBV20-1 and TRBJ2-3; 9 bases match TRBD1. Germline CDR1 is DFQATT and CDR2 is SNEGSKA (reference sequence). This CDR3 region has 15 residues. The junction had 5 bases not matched to a gene; V was cut back by 1 base and J by 3 bases. The CDR3 sequence is CSARVLTGGTDTQYF. The DNA for the CDR3 is TGCAGTGCTAGAGTTTTGACAGGGGGGACAGATACGCAGTATTTT.

The rearrangement links TRBV20-1 to TRBJ1-2, with 7 bases identical to TRBD1. CDR1 is DFQATT and CDR2 is SNEGSKA in the germline V gene (reference sequence). CDR3 length: 12 amino acids. With V trimmed by 6 bases and J by 6 bases, 7 bases remained unmatched. DNA of the CDR3: TGCAGTGCGAAGCAGGGGGGAAATGGCTACACCTTC. Its protein product is CSAKQGGNGYTF.

CDR3 region: CASSLQGEETQYF. The DNA of the CDR3 is TGTGCCAGCTCCCTTCAGGGGGAAGAGACCCAGTACTTC. The chain has TRBV18 and TRBJ2-5, with 7 bases aligning to TRBD1. Trimming at V came to 6 bases and at J to 3 bases, leaving 4 bases not matched to a gene. Germline V gene sequence: CDR1 KGHSH, CDR2 LQKENI. The CDR3 loop spans 13 amino acids.

This clonotype occurred once. The chain recombines TRBV5-5 with TRBJ2-2; 7 nucleotides match TRBD1. V dropped 1 base and J dropped 7; count of bases not matched to a gene: 1. The germline gives CDR1 SGHKS, CDR2 YYEKEE (reference sequence). The CDR3 loop spans 13 amino acids. The chain's CDR3 is CASSLTGVGELFF. The CDR3 DNA is TGTGCCAGCAGCTTGACAGGGGTCGGGGAGCTGTTTTTT.

The rearrangement links TRBV13 to TRBJ2-7; D is ambiguous. V was clipped by 5 bases and J by 3 bases, with 8 bases between them. Germline CDR1 PRHDT, CDR2 FYEKMQ (reference sequence). The CDR3 has 12 residues. CDR3 sequence reads: CASSLLHYEQYF. In nucleotides, the CDR3 is TGTGCCAGCAGCCTACTCCACTACGAGCAGTACTTC.

V usage is TRBV12-3 or TRBV12-4 and J usage is TRBJ2-2; 12 bases line up with TRBD1. The ends lost 6 bases at V and 5 bases at J; junction bases unmatched: 4. The CDR3 runs to 15 residues. The CDR3: CASRSGQGATGELFF. The CDR3 coding sequence is TGTGCCAGCAGGTCGGGACAGGGGGCTACCGGGGAGCTGTTTTTT.

This clonotype was seen only once. The rearrangement links TRBV24-1 to TRBJ2-2; no clear D gene. Trimming left V 3 bases short and J 13 bases short, with 17 bases between. This CDR3 is 14 amino acids long. CDR1 and CDR2 from the germline V gene are KGHDR and SFDVKD. CDR3 nucleotide sequence: TGTGCCACCAGTGATCCTGGCTGGGCTAAGGGGCTGTTTTTT. Translation: CATSDPGWAKGLFF.

The rearrangement uses TRBV9 and TRBJ2-5; TRBD1 is a possible D gene (6 bases). Germline V gene sequence: CDR1 SGDLS, CDR2 YYNGEE. This CDR3 contains 15 residues. V was clipped by 0 bases and J by 1 base, with 10 bases between them. The CDR3 reads CASSVAWGPQETQYF. The CDR3 DNA is TGTGCCAGCAGCGTAGCGTGGGGGCCCCAAGAGACCCAGTACTTC.

V usage is TRBV18 and J usage is TRBJ2-5; D gene ambiguous. V lost 2 bases, J lost 5 bases, and 12 bases lay in between. The CDR3 has 14 residues. Germline V lookup: CDR1 KGHSH, CDR2 LQKENI. Here the CDR3 DNA reads TGTGCCAGCTCACCAAACCCTCGAGCGGAGACCCAGTACTTC. Residues: CASSPNPRAETQYF.

The chain is built from TRBV3-1 and TRBJ2-4; 9 bases map to TRBD1. CDR3 length: 16 amino acids. CDR1 and CDR2 (germline): LGHDT, YNNKEL (reference sequence). Germline trimming cut 3 bases from V and 6 bases from J; bases unmatched to any gene: 9. CDR3 loop: CASSQQPTGGRNIQYF. CDR3 nucleotide sequence: TGTGCCAGCAGCCAGCAGCCGACAGGGGGAAGAAACATTCAGTACTTC.